Each of the 10 T cell receptor beta chains below was sequenced from the same sample in a study of blood T cell repertoires in COVID-19. Clones were read by immunoSEQ multiplex PCR, and TCRdb kept only the in-frame ones, dropping some. The sample has about 200,000 clones, 75% to 90% seen once. Sequenced input: PBMCs or T cells enriched from blood (not recorded which). The receptors were sampled from a woman between 25 and 40 years old who had been exposed to COVID-19.

The V call is TRBV28, the J call TRBJ2-5; 7 bases align to TRBD1. Losses at the gene ends were 3 bases for V and 5 bases for J; bases not matched to a gene: 9. CDR1 and CDR2 (germline): MDHEN, SYDVKM. The CDR3 has 15 residues. The CDR3 DNA reads as TGTGCCAGCAGTTTCATAACAGGGGTGGGGGAGACCCAGTACTTC. It yields the protein CASSFITGVGETQYF.

The V call is TRBV5-6, the J call TRBJ2-7; 7 bases agree with TRBD1. The CDR3 runs to 15 residues. The trim removed 4 bases at V and 9 bases at J, leaving 16 bases unmatched. Germline V gives CDR1 SGHDT, CDR2 YYEEEE. The CDR3: CASSPSLGQVLWQYF. CDR3 nucleotide sequence: TGTGCCAGCAGCCCAAGCCTCGGACAGGTTCTATGGCAGTACTTC.

V gene TRBV19 combines with J gene TRBJ1-2, with D maybe TRBD1 (6 bases). Germline CDR1 reads LNHDA; CDR2 reads SQIVND (reference sequence). V was shortened by 6 bases and J by 6 bases, with 17 bases between the two germline ends. The CDR3 spans 14 residues. Here the CDR3 reads CASRYTGSTHGYTF. For the CDR3, the DNA is TGTGCCAGTAGATATACAGGGTCAACTCATGGCTACACCTTC.

This clone was detected once. The rearrangement links TRBV11-2 to TRBJ1-6, with D possibly TRBD1 on 6 matching bases. Germline CDR1 is SGHAT and CDR2 is FQNNGV. V lost 8 bases and J 14 bases, leaving 13 bases between the germline ends. CDR3 size: 11 residues. The CDR3 bases are TGTGCCAGCGGACGTAAGGGGGCCCTCCACTTT. Protein: CASGRKGALHF.

V usage is TRBV5-4 and J usage is TRBJ2-5, with D maybe TRBD2 (7 bases). Germline values: CDR1 SGHNT, CDR2 YYREEE (reference sequence). CDR3 length: 14 residues. V was pared by 1 base and J by 3 bases, with 10 bases between. The CDR3 loop reads CASSLRGAKETQYF. In DNA form, the CDR3 reads TGTGCCAGCAGCTTGCGGGGGGCGAAAGAGACCCAGTACTTC.

The rearrangement uses TRBV5-1 and TRBJ1-4; weak D call: TRBD1 (6 bases). Looked up from germline, CDR1 is SGHRS and CDR2 is YFSETQ. Trimming took off 0 bases at V and 8 bases at J, with 14 bases between the two ends. The CDR3 runs to 15 residues. The CDR3 protein is CASSLAGGAEEKLFF. The DNA of the CDR3 is TGCGCCAGCAGCTTGGCGGGGGGCGCAGAAGAAAAACTGTTTTTT.

This sequence joins TRBV2 and TRBJ2-5; TRBD2 might be the D (6 bases). Germline CDR1 is SNHLY and CDR2 is FYNNEI. The V end was cut by 10 bases, the J end by 0 bases, with 9 bases between. The CDR3 has 12 amino acids. The CDR3 DNA follows: TGTGCCATTCGGGACTACCAAGAGACCCAGTACTTC. Amino acid sequence: CAIRDYQETQYF.

This chain joins TRBV5-1 and TRBJ2-7; 10 bases align to TRBD1. This CDR3 contains 13 residues. Germline V gene lookup returns CDR1 SGHRS and CDR2 YFSETQ. The V gene end was trimmed by 5 bases and the J gene end by 6 bases; junction bases not matched to a gene: 5. The CDR3 DNA is TGCGCCAGCAGATCCGGGACAGGGGTCGAGCAGTACTTC. Protein sequence: CASRSGTGVEQYF.

The V call is TRBV10-1, the J call TRBJ2-3; 9 bases line up with TRBD1. The V and J ends lost 3 bases and 1 base, in that order; junction bases with no gene match: 2. CDR1 and CDR2 from the germline V gene are WNHNN and SYGVQD (reference sequence). The CDR3 contains 15 residues. The CDR3 loop is CASSEQGAGTDTQYF. CDR3 in DNA: TGCGCCAGCAGTGAACAGGGGGCAGGCACAGATACGCAGTATTTT.

This clone showed up just once. This chain uses TRBV4-1 with TRBJ1-2; the match to TRBD1 covers 11 bases. CDR1 MGHRA and CDR2 YSYEKL come from the germline V gene. This CDR3 region has 17 residues. V shed 1 base, J shed 7 bases, and the junction held 11 bases outside the gene matches. The CDR3 nucleotides read TGCGCCAGCAGCCAAGGGCTGGACAGGGGGCCGGGCGGTGGCTACACCTTC. Amino acid sequence: CASSQGLDRGPGGGYTF.